The 4 T cell receptor beta chains in this list originate from one sample, sequenced in a study of blood T cell repertoires in COVID-19. Sequencing was performed with immunoSEQ multiplex PCR; in TCRdb, only in-frame clones are kept and a portion is missing. The table lists 99,000 or so clones, roughly 80% of them singletons. The source material was peripheral blood. These receptors were obtained from an elderly woman with acute or convalescent COVID-19.

The V and J genes are TRBV5-8 and TRBJ2-7; 7 bases fit TRBD2. The junction had 8 bases not matched to a gene; V was cut back by 2 bases and J by 3 bases. The CDR3 is 15 residues long. Germline V gene sequence: CDR1 SGHTS, CDR2 YDEGEE. The CDR3 is CASSFGSSGYYEQYF. CDR3 DNA: TGTGCCAGCAGCTTCGGTTCTAGCGGATACTACGAGCAGTACTTC.

J is TRBJ1-1 and V is TRBV30; 8 bases match TRBD1. The CDR3 is 16 residues long. V was pared by 2 bases and J by 5 bases, with 13 bases of the junction left unmatched. The germline V gene encodes CDR1 GTSNPN and CDR2 SVGIG (reference sequence). This chain's CDR3 is CAWSRRGQGLSTEAFF. CDR3 nucleotide sequence: TGTGCCTGGAGTCGGAGAGGACAGGGTCTCTCGACTGAAGCTTTCTTT. Full variable domain (outside the CDR3, taken from reference TRBV30 and TRBJ1-1): SQTIHQWPATLVQPVGSPLSLECTVEGTSNPNLYWYRQAAGRGLQLLFYSVGIGQISSEVPQNLSASRPQDRQFILSSKKLLLSDSGFYLCAWSRRGQGLSTEAFFGQGTRLTVV.

The chain couples TRBV5-1 to TRBJ2-5; D may be TRBD2 (6 bases). The CDR3 sequence is 14 residues long. Trimming removed 2 bases at V and 4 bases at J, with 12 bases between. Germline V gene sequence: CDR1 SGHRS, CDR2 YFSETQ. The CDR3: CASSLIGSGETQYF. The CDR3 DNA reads TGCGCCAGCAGCTTAATCGGGAGCGGAGAGACCCAGTACTTC.

This clone appeared many times. The chain is built from TRBV7-2 and TRBJ2-1, with TRBD2 as a possible D gene (6 bases). CDR1 is SGHTA, CDR2 FQGNSA, per germline. The germline V and J ends were trimmed by 1 base and 8 bases, with 9 bases remaining between them. This CDR3 contains 13 residues. The CDR3 region has the DNA TGTGCCAGCAGCTTAGGCGGGGTGGATGAGCAGTTCTTC. It specifies CASSLGGVDEQFF.